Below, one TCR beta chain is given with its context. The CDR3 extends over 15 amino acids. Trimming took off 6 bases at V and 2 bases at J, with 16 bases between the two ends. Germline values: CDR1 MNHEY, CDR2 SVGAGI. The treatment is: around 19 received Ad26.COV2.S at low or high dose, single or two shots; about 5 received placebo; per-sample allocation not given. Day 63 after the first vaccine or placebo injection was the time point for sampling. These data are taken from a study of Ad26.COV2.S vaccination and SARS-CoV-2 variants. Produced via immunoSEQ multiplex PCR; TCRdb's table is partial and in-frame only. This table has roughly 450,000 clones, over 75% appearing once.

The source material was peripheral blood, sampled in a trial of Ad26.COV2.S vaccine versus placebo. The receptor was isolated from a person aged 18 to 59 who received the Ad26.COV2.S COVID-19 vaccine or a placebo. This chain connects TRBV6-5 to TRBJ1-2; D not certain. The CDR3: CASRKEEAPNYGYTF. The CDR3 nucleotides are TGTGCCAGCAGGAAGGAGGAGGCGCCGAACTATGGCTACACCTTC.